The rows below give T cell receptor beta chains drawn from one sample of a study of CD8+ T cells in alopecia areata. Sequencing was performed with immunoSEQ multiplex PCR; in TCRdb, only in-frame clones are kept and a portion is missing. In the table there are hundreds of thousands of clones, 60% of which are singletons. The sample in question was CD4+ T cells sorted from blood, obtained around week 54, from a patient treated with tofacitinib. The receptors were gathered from a human donor with alopecia areata. CDR3s include the opening cysteine and the closing phenylalanine or tryptophan. The order of the fields is J gene, V gene, D gene, clone size, CDR3 DNA, CDR3 protein. A D gene is named only where the DNA matches it firmly. A clone size is listed for some rows: how often the clone was seen (once, few, many), or a class if it is expanded.

j_gene: TRBJ1-6
v_gene: TRBV6-6
d_gene: -
abundance: -
CDR3nt: TGTGCCAGCAGAACACCAGGGAATTCACCCCTCCACTTT
CDR3aa: CASRTPGNSPLHF

j_gene: TRBJ1-5
v_gene: TRBV30
d_gene: TRBD1
abundance: -
CDR3nt: TGTGCCTGGAGCGGACAGGCGGGTCAGCCCCAGCATTTT
CDR3aa: CAWSGQAGQPQHF

j_gene: TRBJ2-5
v_gene: TRBV18
d_gene: -
abundance: few
CDR3nt: TGTGCCAGCTCACCTAGCGCTGTGTACCAAGAGACCCAGTACTTC
CDR3aa: CASSPSAVYQETQYF

j_gene: TRBJ2-5
v_gene: TRBV30
d_gene: -
abundance: -
CDR3nt: TGTGCCTGGAGCGCAAGGGGGGAGACCCAGTACTTC
CDR3aa: CAWSARGETQYF

j_gene: TRBJ1-2
v_gene: TRBV29-1
d_gene: -
abundance: -
CDR3nt: TGCAGCGTTGGGGTGGGGGCTGGCTACACCTTC
CDR3aa: CSVGVGAGYTF

j_gene: TRBJ2-7
v_gene: TRBV25-1
d_gene: -
abundance: -
CDR3nt: TGTGCCAGCAGTGAGCCTGGAGTCTACGAGCAGTACTTC
CDR3aa: CASSEPGVYEQYF

j_gene: TRBJ2-7
v_gene: TRBV30
d_gene: TRBD1
abundance: -
CDR3nt: TGTGCCTGGAGGGGCCAGGGACAGTCCTACTACGAGCAGTACTTC
CDR3aa: CAWRGQGQSYYEQYF

j_gene: TRBJ1-1
v_gene: TRBV7-9
d_gene: TRBD1
abundance: -
CDR3nt: TGTGCCAGCAGCTTAGTCGGCAGGGGGATGAACACTGAAGCTTTCTTT
CDR3aa: CASSLVGRGMNTEAFF

j_gene: TRBJ2-3
v_gene: TRBV5-1
d_gene: -
abundance: -
CDR3nt: TGCGCCAGCAGCTTGCCCCTCAGCACAGATACGCAGTATTTT
CDR3aa: CASSLPLSTDTQYF

j_gene: TRBJ1-2
v_gene: TRBV30
d_gene: -
abundance: -
CDR3nt: TGTGCCTGGATCCGAAGGGACTATGGCTACACCTTC
CDR3aa: CAWIRRDYGYTF

j_gene: TRBJ2-5
v_gene: TRBV29-1
d_gene: TRBD1
abundance: -
CDR3nt: TGCAGCGTTGAAGATACAGGGGGTCAAGAGACCCAGTACTTC
CDR3aa: CSVEDTGGQETQYF

j_gene: TRBJ1-2
v_gene: TRBV30
d_gene: -
abundance: few
CDR3nt: TGTGCCTGGAGGGCGCAGAGGTATGGCTACACCTTC
CDR3aa: CAWRAQRYGYTF

j_gene: TRBJ2-7
v_gene: TRBV2
d_gene: -
abundance: once
CDR3nt: TGTGCCAGCATCGGCCCCGTCTCCTACGAGCAGTACTTC
CDR3aa: CASIGPVSYEQYF

j_gene: TRBJ2-7
v_gene: TRBV30
d_gene: -
abundance: -
CDR3nt: TGTGCCTGGAGCCACGGGGGCTACGAGCAGTACTTC
CDR3aa: CAWSHGGYEQYF

j_gene: TRBJ2-3
v_gene: TRBV10-3
d_gene: TRBD1
abundance: -
CDR3nt: TGTGCCATCAGTGAGAAAGGACAGGGTGGAGATACGCAGTATTTT
CDR3aa: CAISEKGQGGDTQYF

j_gene: TRBJ1-4
v_gene: TRBV9
d_gene: TRBD1
abundance: -
CDR3nt: TGTGCCAGCAGCGGCGGACAGGGCGAAAAACTGTTTTTT
CDR3aa: CASSGGQGEKLFF

j_gene: TRBJ1-1
v_gene: TRBV6-5
d_gene: TRBD1
abundance: -
CDR3nt: TGTGCCACGCAAAGTGAGGGGGCTTACACTGAAGCTTTCTTT
CDR3aa: CATQSEGAYTEAFF